This TCR beta chain was captured in a study of cytomegalovirus exposure and HLA in healthy donors. Study-level results: In an earlier analysis, most TCR beta V segments were productive about 87% or about 30% of the time.

Primers: 60 Vbeta forward and 13 Jbeta reverse. Clones were sequenced by immunoSEQ multiplex PCR, and TCRdb holds only the in-frame ones, with some missing. The table has over 75,000 clones, 60% to 80% seen once. Notes on this clone: Its antigen is undetermined.

V gave up 0 bases and J gave up 4 bases; unmatched junction bases: 6. Germline V gene lookup returns CDR1 LGHNA and CDR2 YSLEER. There are 16 residues in the CDR3. The chain has TRBV4-3 and TRBJ1-3, with 7 bases fitting TRBD1. The specimen sequenced was PBMCs. This receptor was obtained from a man aged 45 to 65 in good health and CMV-seropositive. The CDR3 protein is CASSQDLKDRGNTIYF. The CDR3 coding sequence is TGCGCCAGCAGCCAAGATCTGAAGGACAGGGGAAACACCATATATTTT.